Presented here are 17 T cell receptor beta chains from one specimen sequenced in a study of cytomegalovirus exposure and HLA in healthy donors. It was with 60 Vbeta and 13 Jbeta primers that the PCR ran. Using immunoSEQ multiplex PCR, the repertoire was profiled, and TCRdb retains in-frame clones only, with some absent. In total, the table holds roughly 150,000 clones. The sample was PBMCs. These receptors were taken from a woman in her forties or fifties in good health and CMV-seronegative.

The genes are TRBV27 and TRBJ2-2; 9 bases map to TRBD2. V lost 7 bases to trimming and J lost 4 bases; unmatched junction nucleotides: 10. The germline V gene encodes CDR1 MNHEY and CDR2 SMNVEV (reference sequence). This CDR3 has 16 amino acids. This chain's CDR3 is CASTRRAGGPTGELFF. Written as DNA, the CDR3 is TGTGCCAGCACCCGTCGAGCGGGAGGCCCCACCGGGGAGCTGTTTTTT.

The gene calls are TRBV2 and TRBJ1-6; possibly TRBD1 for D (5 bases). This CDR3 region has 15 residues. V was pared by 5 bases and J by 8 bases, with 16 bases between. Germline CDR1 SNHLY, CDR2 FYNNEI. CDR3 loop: CASSSQTVTDSPLHF. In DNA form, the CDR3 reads TGTGCCAGCAGTAGTCAGACAGTAACAGATTCACCCCTCCACTTT.

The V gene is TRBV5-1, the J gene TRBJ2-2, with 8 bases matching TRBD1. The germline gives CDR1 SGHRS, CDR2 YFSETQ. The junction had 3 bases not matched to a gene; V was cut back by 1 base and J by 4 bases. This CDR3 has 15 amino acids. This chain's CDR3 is CASSLQGARTGELFF. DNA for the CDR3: TGCGCCAGCAGCTTGCAGGGGGCGCGCACCGGGGAGCTGTTTTTT.

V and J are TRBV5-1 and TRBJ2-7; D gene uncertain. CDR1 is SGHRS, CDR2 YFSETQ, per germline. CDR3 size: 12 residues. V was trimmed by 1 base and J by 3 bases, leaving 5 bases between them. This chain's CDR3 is CASSLNSYEQYF. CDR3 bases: TGCGCCAGCAGCTTGAACAGCTACGAGCAGTACTTC.

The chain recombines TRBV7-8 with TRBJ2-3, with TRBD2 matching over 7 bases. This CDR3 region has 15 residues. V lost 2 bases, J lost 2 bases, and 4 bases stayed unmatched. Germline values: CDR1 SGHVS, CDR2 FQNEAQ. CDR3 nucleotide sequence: TGTGCCAGCAGCTTAAGCCTAGCGGACACAGATACGCAGTATTTT. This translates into CASSLSLADTDTQYF.

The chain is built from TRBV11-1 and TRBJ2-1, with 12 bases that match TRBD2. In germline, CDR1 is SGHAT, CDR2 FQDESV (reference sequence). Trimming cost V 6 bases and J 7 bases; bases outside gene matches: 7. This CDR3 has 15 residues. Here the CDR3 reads CASRSGTSGLNEQFF. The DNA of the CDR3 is TGTGCCAGCAGGAGTGGGACTAGCGGGCTGAATGAGCAGTTCTTC.

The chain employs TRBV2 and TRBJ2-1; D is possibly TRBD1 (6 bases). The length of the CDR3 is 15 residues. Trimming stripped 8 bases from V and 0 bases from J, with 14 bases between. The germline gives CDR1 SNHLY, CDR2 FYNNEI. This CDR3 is CASRTGTTSYNEQFF. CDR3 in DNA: TGTGCCAGCCGGACCGGGACAACCTCCTACAATGAGCAGTTCTTC.

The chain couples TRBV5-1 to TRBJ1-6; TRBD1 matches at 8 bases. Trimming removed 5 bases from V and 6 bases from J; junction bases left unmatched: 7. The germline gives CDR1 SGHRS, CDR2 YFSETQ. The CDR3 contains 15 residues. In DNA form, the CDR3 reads TGCGCCAGCAGTTTGCAGGGGGCAGGTAATTCACCCCTCCACTTT. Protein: CASSLQGAGNSPLHF.

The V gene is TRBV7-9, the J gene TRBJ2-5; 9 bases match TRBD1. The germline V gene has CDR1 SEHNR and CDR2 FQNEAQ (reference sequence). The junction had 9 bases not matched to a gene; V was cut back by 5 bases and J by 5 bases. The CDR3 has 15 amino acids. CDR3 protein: CASSRGQGRVETQYF. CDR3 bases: TGTGCCAGCAGCCGCGGACAGGGGCGGGTGGAGACCCAGTACTTC.

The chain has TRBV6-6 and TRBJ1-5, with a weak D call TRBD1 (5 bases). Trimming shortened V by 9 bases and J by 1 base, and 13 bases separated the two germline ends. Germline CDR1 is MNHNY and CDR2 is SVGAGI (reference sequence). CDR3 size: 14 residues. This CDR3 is CASTDSFSNQPQHF. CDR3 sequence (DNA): TGTGCCAGTACCGACAGTTTCAGCAATCAGCCCCAGCATTTT.

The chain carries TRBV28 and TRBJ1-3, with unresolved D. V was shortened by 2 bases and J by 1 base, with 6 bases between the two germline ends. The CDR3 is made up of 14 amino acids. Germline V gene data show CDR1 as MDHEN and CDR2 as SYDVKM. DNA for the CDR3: TGTGCCAGCAGTTTAGCCGGGTCTGGAAACACCATATATTTT. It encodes CASSLAGSGNTIYF.

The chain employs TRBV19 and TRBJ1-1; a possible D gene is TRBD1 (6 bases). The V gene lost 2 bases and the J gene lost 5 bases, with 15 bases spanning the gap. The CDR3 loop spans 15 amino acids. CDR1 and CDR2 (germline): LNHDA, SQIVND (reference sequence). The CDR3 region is CASSIIPTGQTEAFF. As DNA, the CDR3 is TGTGCCAGTAGTATAATACCGACAGGTCAGACTGAAGCTTTCTTT.

The CDR3, as DNA: TGTGCCAGCAGCTTTAGCGGGAGCACAGATACGCAGTATTTT. Amino acids: CASSFSGSTDTQYF. The V call is TRBV7-9, the J call TRBJ2-3; TRBD2 aligns across 7 bases. The CDR3 is made up of 14 amino acids. Germline loops: CDR1 SEHNR, CDR2 FQNEAQ (reference sequence). V lost 3 bases and J lost 0; bases outside the gene matches: 0.

This CDR3 reads CASSFSDRAHGYTF. CDR3 nucleotide sequence: TGTGCCAGCAGCTTTTCCGACAGGGCACATGGCTACACCTTC. This chain connects TRBV5-6 to TRBJ1-2; 7 positions match TRBD1. This CDR3 spans 14 amino acids. Germline CDR1 reads SGHDT; CDR2 reads YYEEEE. After removal of 2 bases from V and 6 bases from J, the junction contained 7 bases not matched to a gene.

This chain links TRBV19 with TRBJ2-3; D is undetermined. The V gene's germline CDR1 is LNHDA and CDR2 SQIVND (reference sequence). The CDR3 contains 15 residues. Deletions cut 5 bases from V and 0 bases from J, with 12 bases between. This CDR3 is CASSPLILSTDTQYF. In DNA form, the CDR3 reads TGTGCCAGTAGTCCCCTAATCCTTAGCACAGATACGCAGTATTTT.

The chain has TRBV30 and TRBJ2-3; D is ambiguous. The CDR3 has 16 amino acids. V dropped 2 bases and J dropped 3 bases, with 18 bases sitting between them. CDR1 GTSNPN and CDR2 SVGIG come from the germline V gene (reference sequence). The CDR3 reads CAWSPSPIFPTDTQYF. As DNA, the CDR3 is TGTGCCTGGAGTCCTTCCCCTATTTTCCCTACAGATACGCAGTATTTT.

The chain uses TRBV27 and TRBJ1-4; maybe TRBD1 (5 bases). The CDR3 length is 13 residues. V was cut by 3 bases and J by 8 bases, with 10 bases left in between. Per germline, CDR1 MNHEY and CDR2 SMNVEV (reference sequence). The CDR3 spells CASSFQGGEKLFF. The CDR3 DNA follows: TGTGCCAGCAGTTTCCAGGGCGGCGAAAAACTGTTTTTT.